This T cell receptor beta chain originates from a study of cytomegalovirus exposure and HLA in healthy donors. Points from the study as a whole: Within the 100 to 150 validation repertoires, first-cohort TCR clusters tended to co-occur, according to a later analysis. Reports credit the classifier with highly specific, highly sensitive diagnosis of cytomegalovirus status.

As regards this clone: No antigen is known for it.

TCRdb's table, derived via immunoSEQ multiplex PCR, lists solely in-frame clones and lacks some. The sample gives 90,000 to 100,000 clones, roughly 87% of which show up once; approximately 5.8% is in the top ten. Germline CDR1 reads SGDLS; CDR2 reads YYNGEE. Unmatched junction bases numbered 13, after V lost 3 bases and J lost 3 bases. The CDR3 spans 19 residues. The TCR sequence derives from a man aged 18 to 29 in good health and CMV-seropositive. The sample taken for sequencing was PBMCs. This rearrangement joins TRBV9 to TRBJ1-3; 12 bases agree with TRBD1. The CDR3 nucleotides read TGTGCCAGCAGCGCTCTATCCGGGACAGGGGGCGGTGTTGGAAACACCATATATTTT. This sequence encodes CASSALSGTGGGVGNTIYF.